This T cell receptor (beta chain) comes out of a study of OX40 agonist ivuxolimab in advanced cancers. Study-wide background: In three patients, partial responses were observed, one with hepatocellular carcinoma and two with cutaneous melanoma.

Whole-study results and caveats: Relative to CD4+, CD8+ T cells held more expanded clones on average. Partial responders at 0.1-3.0 mg/kg showed near-lowest clonal expansion.

Exclusion of a patient followed from autoimmune disease history or systemic immunosuppression. Germline CDR1 is SGDLS and CDR2 is YYNGEE. Trimming took 2 bases from V and 4 from J, leaving 8 bases between them. There are 13 residues in the CDR3. With regard to this clone: The antigen is not known.

Clones were read by immunoSEQ multiplex PCR, and TCRdb kept only the in-frame ones, dropping some. The sample consists of about 20,000 clones, 75% to 85% of them appearing once. The chain has TRBV9 and TRBJ2-3, with D uncertain. Here the sequenced sample was CD4+ or CD8+ T cells sorted from blood, taken in a trial of the OX40 agonist ivuxolimab. The clonotype was recovered from an adult with an advanced solid tumor such as melanoma, head and neck, liver or kidney cancer. Here the CDR3 DNA reads TGTGCCAGCAGCGTCGACCCCCCAGATACGCAGTATTTT. It specifies CASSVDPPDTQYF.